Listed below are T cell receptor beta chains from one sample, sequenced in a study of T cells in Graves' hyperthyroidism and ophthalmopathy. One entry per CDR3 protein, called by TCRdb with MiXCR from the multiplex PCR reads. The sample lists fewer than 300,000 distinct CDR3 sequences, roughly 15% occurring once. Sequencing was performed on blood. The receptors stem from a woman aged 45-60 years with Graves' hyperthyroidism that later progressed to Graves' ophthalmopathy. Both conserved end residues are part of each CDR3. A D gene is named only where the DNA matches it firmly. Some rows have no size entry. The others give once, few or many, or a class for an expanded clone.

CDR3 protein,CDR3 DNA,V gene,J gene,D gene,clone size
CASKRGGDTQYF,TGTGCCAGCAAGCGGGGTGGAGATACGCAGTATTTT,TRBV2,TRBJ2-3,TRBD2,many
CASSYDLAGVSDEQFF,TGTGCCAGCAGTTACGACCTAGCGGGAGTATCTGATGAGCAGTTCTTC,TRBV6-5,TRBJ2-1,TRBD2,many
CASSYGDTTYEQYF,TGTGCCAGCAGTTACGGGGACACCACCTACGAGCAGTACTTC,TRBV6-5,TRBJ2-7,-,many
CSARGILQVETEAFF,TGCAGTGCTAGGGGGATTCTTCAGGTTGAAACTGAAGCTTTCTTT,TRBV20-1,TRBJ1-1,-,few
CASSFALGQYF,TGTGCCAGCAGCTTCGCCCTTGGGCAGTACTTC,TRBV7-9,TRBJ2-7,-,many
CASSVEGGNNQPQHF,TGTGCCAGCAGCGTAGAGGGGGGGAACAATCAGCCCCAGCATTTT,TRBV9,TRBJ1-5,-,few
CASSFPEQFF,TGTGCCAGCAGTTTCCCCGAGCAGTTCTTC,TRBV28,TRBJ2-1,-,many
CASRDNAGEQYF,TGCGCCAGCAGGGATAACGCGGGCGAGCAGTACTTC,TRBV5-1,TRBJ2-7,-,many
CASSLLGQDNSPLHF,TGTGCCAGCAGCTTATTGGGGCAGGATAATTCACCCCTCCACTTT,TRBV7-2,TRBJ1-6,-,many
CASSLSVQGRQPQHF,TGTGCCAGCAGTTTATCTGTACAGGGCCGTCAGCCCCAGCATTTT,TRBV27,TRBJ1-5,-,few
CASSLDRYGETEAFF,TGTGCCAGCAGCTTAGATCGGTACGGGGAGACTGAAGCTTTCTTT,TRBV11-2,TRBJ1-1,-,-
CASYAQDLETQYF,TGTGCCAGCTACGCACAGGACCTGGAGACCCAGTACTTC,TRBV11-2,TRBJ2-5,-,many
CASKGYEQYF,TGTGCCAGCAAGGGGTACGAGCAGTACTTC,TRBV2,TRBJ2-7,-,many
CASSRFTGELFF,TGTGCCAGCAGCCGCTTCACCGGGGAGCTGTTTTTT,TRBV3-1,TRBJ2-2,-,-
CASSFRGESEKLFF,TGCGCCAGCAGCTTTAGGGGGGAGAGTGAAAAACTGTTTTTT,TRBV5-1,TRBJ1-4,-,-
CASSLGQVGTGELFF,TGTGCCAGCAGCTTAGGTCAGGTTGGGACCGGGGAGCTGTTTTTT,TRBV11-2,TRBJ2-2,-,many
CASSIDRVSDEQFF,TGTGCCAGCTCAATAGACAGGGTGAGCGATGAGCAGTTCTTC,TRBV18,TRBJ2-1,TRBD1,-
CASSGLRTYEQYF,TGCGCCAGTTCGGGACTAAGAACCTACGAGCAGTACTTC,TRBV10-2,TRBJ2-7,TRBD2,-
CASSALGGREQHF,TGTGCCAGCAGCGCCTTAGGGGGGCGGGAGCAGCACTTC,TRBV2,TRBJ2-7,-,-